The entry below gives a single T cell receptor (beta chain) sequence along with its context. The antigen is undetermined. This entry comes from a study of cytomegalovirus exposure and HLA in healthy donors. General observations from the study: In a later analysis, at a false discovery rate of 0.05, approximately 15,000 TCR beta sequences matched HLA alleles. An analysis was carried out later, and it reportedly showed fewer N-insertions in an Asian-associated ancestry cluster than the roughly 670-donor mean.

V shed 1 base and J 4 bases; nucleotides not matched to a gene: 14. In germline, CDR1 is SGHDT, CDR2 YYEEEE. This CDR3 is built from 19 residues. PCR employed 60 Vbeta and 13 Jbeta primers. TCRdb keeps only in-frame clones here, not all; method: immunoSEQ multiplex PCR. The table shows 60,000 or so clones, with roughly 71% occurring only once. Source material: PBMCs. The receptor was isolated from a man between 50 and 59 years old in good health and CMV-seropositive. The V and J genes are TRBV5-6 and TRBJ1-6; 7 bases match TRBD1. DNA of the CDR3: TGTGCCAGCAGCTTGATGGCGACAGGGCAGAGCCATTATAATTCACCCCTCCACTTT. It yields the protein CASSLMATGQSHYNSPLHF.